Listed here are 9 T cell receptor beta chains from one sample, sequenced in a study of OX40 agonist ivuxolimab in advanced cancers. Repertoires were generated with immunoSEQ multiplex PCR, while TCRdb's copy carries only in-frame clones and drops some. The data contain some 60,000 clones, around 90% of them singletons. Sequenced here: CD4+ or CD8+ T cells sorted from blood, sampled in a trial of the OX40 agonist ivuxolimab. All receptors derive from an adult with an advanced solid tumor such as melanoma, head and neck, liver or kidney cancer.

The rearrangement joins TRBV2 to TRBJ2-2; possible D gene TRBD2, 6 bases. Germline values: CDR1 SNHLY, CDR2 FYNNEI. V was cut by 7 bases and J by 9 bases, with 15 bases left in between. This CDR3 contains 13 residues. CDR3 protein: CASKDWRGWELFF. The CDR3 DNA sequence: TGTGCCAGCAAAGATTGGAGGGGATGGGAGCTGTTTTTT.

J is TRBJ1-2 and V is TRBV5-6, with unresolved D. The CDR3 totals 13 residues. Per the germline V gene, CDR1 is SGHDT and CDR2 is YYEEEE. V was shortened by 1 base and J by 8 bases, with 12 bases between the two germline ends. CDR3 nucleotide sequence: TGTGCCAGCAGCTTGCCCCCCATCAGCGGCTACACCTTC. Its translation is CASSLPPISGYTF.

Written as DNA, the CDR3 is TGTGCCAGCATTGGGGCTGGGAGTTCCTACAATGAGCAGTTCTTC. It codes for CASIGAGSSYNEQFF. The chain employs TRBV28 and TRBJ2-1; perhaps D is TRBD1 or TRBD2 (5 bases each). Trimming removed 7 bases from V and 1 base from J, with 14 bases in between. The CDR3 spans 15 residues. Germline loops: CDR1 MDHEN, CDR2 SYDVKM.

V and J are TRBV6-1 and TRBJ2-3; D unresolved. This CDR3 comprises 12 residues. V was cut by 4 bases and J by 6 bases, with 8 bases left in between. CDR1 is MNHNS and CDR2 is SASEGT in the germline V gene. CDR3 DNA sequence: TGTGCCAGCAGTGGCCATGAGGATACGCAGTATTTT. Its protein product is CASSGHEDTQYF.

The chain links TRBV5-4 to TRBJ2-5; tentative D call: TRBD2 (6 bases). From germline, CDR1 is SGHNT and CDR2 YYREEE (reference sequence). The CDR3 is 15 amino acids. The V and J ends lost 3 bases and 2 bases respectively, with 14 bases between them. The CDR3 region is CASSWTGAGQETQYF. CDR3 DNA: TGTGCCAGCAGCTGGACCGGCGCGGGACAAGAGACCCAGTACTTC. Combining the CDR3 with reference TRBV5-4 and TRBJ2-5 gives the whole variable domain ETGVTQSPTHLIKTRGQQVTLRCSSQSGHNTVSWYQQALGQGPQFIFQYYREEENGRGNFPPRFSGLQFPNYSSELNVNALELDDSALYLCASSWTGAGQETQYFGPGTRLLVL.

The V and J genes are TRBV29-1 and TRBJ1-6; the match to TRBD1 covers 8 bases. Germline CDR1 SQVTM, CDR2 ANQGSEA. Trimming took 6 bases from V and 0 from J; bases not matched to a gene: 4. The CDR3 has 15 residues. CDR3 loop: CSVRQGSSYNSPLHF. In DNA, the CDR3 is TGCAGCGTCAGACAGGGGAGCTCCTATAATTCACCCCTCCACTTT. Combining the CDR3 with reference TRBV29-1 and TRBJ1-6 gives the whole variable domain SAVISQKPSRDICQRGTSLTIQCQVDSQVTMMFWYRQQPGQSLTLIATANQGSEATYESGFVIDKFPISRPNLTFSTLTVSNMSPEDSSIYLCSVRQGSSYNSPLHFGNGTRLTVT.

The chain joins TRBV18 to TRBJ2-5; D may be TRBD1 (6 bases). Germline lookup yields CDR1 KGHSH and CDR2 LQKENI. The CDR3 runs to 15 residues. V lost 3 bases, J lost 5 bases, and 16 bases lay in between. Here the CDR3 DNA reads TGTGCCAGCTCACCGTTGACAGGAAGGATGGAGACCCAGTACTTC. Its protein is CASSPLTGRMETQYF.

Here the CDR3 reads CASSSTGTAYNEQFF. The CDR3, as DNA: TGTGCCAGCAGTTCTACCGGGACAGCCTACAATGAGCAGTTCTTC. This chain links TRBV25-1 with TRBJ2-1, with TRBD1 identical over 7 bases. CDR1 and CDR2 (germline): MGHDK, SYGVNS. V gave up 5 bases and J gave up 2 bases; unmatched junction bases: 6. The CDR3 totals 15 residues.

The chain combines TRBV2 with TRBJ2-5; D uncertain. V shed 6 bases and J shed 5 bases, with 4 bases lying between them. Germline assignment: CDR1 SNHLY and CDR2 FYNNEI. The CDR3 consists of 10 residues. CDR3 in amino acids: CASRRETQYF. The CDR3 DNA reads TGTGCCAGCAGAAGGGAGACCCAGTACTTC. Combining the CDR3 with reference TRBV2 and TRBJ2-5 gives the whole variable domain EPEVTQTPSHQVTQMGQEVILRCVPISNHLYFYWYRQILGQKVEFLVSFYNNEISEKSEIFDDQFSVERPDGSNFTLKIRSTKLEDSAMYFCASRRETQYFGPGTRLLVL.